This T cell receptor (beta chain) originates from a study of beta chain features in type 1 diabetes. Study observations and caveats: Among all four CD4+ subsets, Type 1 diabetes patients had TCRB CDR3s that were moderately but significantly shorter.

Sequencing targeted expressed TCRB transcripts, as all isolated RNA had been reverse transcribed. Sequencing was performed with immunoSEQ multiplex PCR; in TCRdb, only in-frame clones are kept and a portion is missing. The table lists roughly 180,000 clones, approximately 7.9% of them singletons. A remark on this clone: The antigen is unknown.

The specimen sequenced was central memory CD4+ T cells from blood. The source of this sequence is a man aged 18 to 29 with type 1 diabetes.

CDR3 bases: TGTGCCAGCAGCATTAGCGAAACCGGGGAGCTGTTTTTT. Residues: CASSISETGELFF. The chain employs TRBV7-7 and TRBJ2-2, with D tentatively TRBD2 (5 bases). V lost 5 bases and J lost 5, with 9 bases in between. The germline V gene has CDR1 SSHAT and CDR2 FNYEAQ (reference sequence). CDR3 length: 13 amino acids.